These T cell receptor beta chains were read from a single sample in a study of T cells in Graves' hyperthyroidism and ophthalmopathy. TCRdb processed the multiplex PCR reads anew with MiXCR; each CDR3 protein has one entry. The repertoire holds about 380,000 distinct CDR3 sequences, around 14% seen once, with 8% to 13% in the top ten. Source material: blood. Receptors were obtained from a woman aged 55-75 years with Graves' hyperthyroidism. Both conserved end residues are part of each CDR3. D genes are given only for firm matches. Expanded clones are given a class, and other clones once, few, many or no size at all.

J gene,V gene,clone size,D gene,CDR3 DNA,CDR3 protein
TRBJ1-2,TRBV19,NA,NA,TGTGCCAGTAGTGGGATTACATTCGATATAGGCTATGGCTACACCTTC,CASSGITFDIGYGYTF
TRBJ1-1,TRBV19,NA,NA,TGTGCCAGTAGTATGGCCTCCGGGGCAGATGAAGCTTTCTTT,CASSMASGADEAFF
TRBJ2-3,TRBV7-8,many,NA,TGTGCCAGCAGCTTAAGGGCGCCAGATACGCAGTATTTT,CASSLRAPDTQYF
TRBJ1-5,TRBV6-2/TRBV6-3,many,NA,TGTGCCAGCAGAAGCCCTCTGGACCATAGCAATCAGCCCCAGCATTTT,CASRSPLDHSNQPQHF
TRBJ2-1,TRBV11-2,many,TRBD2,TGTGCCAGCAGCACCTTTGGTTCCCCGGGGGGGAGTCGCTACAATGAGCAGTTCTTC,CASSTFGSPGGSRYNEQFF
TRBJ2-5,TRBV7-2,many,NA,TGTGCCAGCAGCTCCAGATGGGGGGCGGAGACCCAGTACTTC,CASSSRWGAETQYF
TRBJ2-2,TRBV4-1,NA,TRBD2,TGCGCCAGCAGCCAAGGGCACCTGGGGACTAGTGGTACCGGGGAGCTGTTTTTT,CASSQGHLGTSGTGELFF
TRBJ1-2,TRBV30,NA,NA,TGTGCCTCTGGACAAGGCGGTGGCTACACCTTC,CASGQGGGYTF
TRBJ2-5,TRBV28,NA,NA,TGTGCCAGCAGTTCAAGGACTACCCAAGAGACCCAGTACTTC,CASSSRTTQETQYF
TRBJ2-7,TRBV20-1,NA,NA,TGCAGTGCTAGAGAAGGCCGGGGGAACTTCTACGAGCAGTACTTC,CSAREGRGNFYEQYF
TRBJ1-2,TRBV3-1,NA,NA,TGTGCCAGCAGCCAAGGGGCTAGCTACACCTTC,CASSQGASYTF
TRBJ1-3,TRBV4-1,NA,TRBD1,TGCGCCAGCAGCCCAGGGACAGGCAACTCTGGAAACACCATATATTTT,CASSPGTGNSGNTIYF
TRBJ2-3,TRBV18,many,NA,TGTGCCACCGCATTGGGTACTAGCACAGATACGCAGTATTTT,CATALGTSTDTQYF
TRBJ2-1,TRBV5-1,many,TRBD1,TGCGCCAGCAGCCCCGGGACAGGCCAAACTGAGCAGTTCTTC,CASSPGTGQTEQFF
TRBJ2-5,TRBV6-2/TRBV6-3,many,NA,TGTGCCAGCAGTTACCCCGACAGCCAAGAGACCCAGTACTTC,CASSYPDSQETQYF
TRBJ1-6,TRBV13,few,NA,TGTGCCAGCAGCTTAGAACGGAGTAATTCACCCCTCCACTTT,CASSLERSNSPLHF
TRBJ1-1,TRBV20-1,NA,NA,TGCAGTGCTAGAGATGTGCAGGGTTCCGCTTTCTTT,CSARDVQGSAFF
TRBJ2-3,TRBV20-1,many,TRBD2,TGCAGTGCTACTAGCGGGAGACGAACAGATACGCAGTATTTT,CSATSGRRTDTQYF
TRBJ1-4,TRBV18,few,TRBD1,TGTGCCAGCTCACCGGGACAGGGGAGGAATGAAAAACTGTTTTTT,CASSPGQGRNEKLFF
TRBJ2-4,TRBV5-1,many,TRBD2,TGCGCCAGCAGCTTGGGGCTTTCCCCGACTAGCGGGAGTCGGAGAAACATTCAGTACTTC,CASSLGLSPTSGSRRNIQYF
TRBJ1-1,TRBV7-3,many,TRBD1,TGTGCCAGCAGCTTATACAGGGGGAGCACTGAAGCTTTCTTT,CASSLYRGSTEAFF
TRBJ1-5,TRBV2,many,NA,TGTGCCAGCAGTGAACCACATGGCAATCAGCCCCAGCATTTT,CASSEPHGNQPQHF
TRBJ2-2,TRBV2,few,TRBD2,TGTGCCAGCAGAGGACTAGCGGGAGGGCCCGGGGAGCTGTTTTTT,CASRGLAGGPGELFF
TRBJ2-1,TRBV12-3/TRBV12-4,many,NA,TGTGCCAGCTCCGTGTCGGGTTTTAGCCATGAGCAGTTCTTC,CASSVSGFSHEQFF
TRBJ2-7,TRBV5-1,many,NA,TGCGCCAGCAGCCCGGATACTGGGTCCTACGAGCAGTACTTC,CASSPDTGSYEQYF
TRBJ1-1,TRBV20-1,NA,TRBD1,TGCAGTGCTACCAGGACAGGGATGAACACTGAAGCTTTCTTT,CSATRTGMNTEAFF
TRBJ1-5,TRBV12-5,NA,NA,TGTGCTAGTGGTTTCTTGAGCAATCAGCCCCAGCATTTT,CASGFLSNQPQHF
TRBJ1-5,TRBV5-1,many,NA,TGCGCCAGCAGCTTGTTGGGCGACAATCAGCCCCAGCATTTT,CASSLLGDNQPQHF
TRBJ1-1,TRBV5-1,many,NA,TGCGCCAGCAGCTTGGCCCAGGGCCGAGGGACTGAAGCTTTCTTT,CASSLAQGRGTEAFF
TRBJ2-5,TRBV6-6,NA,TRBD2,TGTGCCAGCAGTTACTCTGGGGCTAGCGGGAGCCAAGAGACCCAGTACTTC,CASSYSGASGSQETQYF
TRBJ1-2,TRBV6-1,many,NA,TGTGCCAGCAGGGCTATTTTGGGGGGAAAAGGCTACACCTTC,CASRAILGGKGYTF
TRBJ1-1,TRBV2,many,NA,TGTGCCAGCAGTGTAAACAGGAACACTGAAGCTTTCTTT,CASSVNRNTEAFF
TRBJ2-2,TRBV12-3/TRBV12-4,NA,NA,TGTGCCAGCAGAGGCGCCGGAGATGATAGCACCGGGGAGCTGTTTTTT,CASRGAGDDSTGELFF
TRBJ1-1,TRBV5-8,few,NA,TGTGCCATCCCGACAAGGTTGATGAACACTGAAGCTTTCTTT,CAIPTRLMNTEAFF
TRBJ2-1,TRBV4-1,many,NA,TGCGCCAGCAGCCAAACGGACCTTGGGGTCAATGAGCAGTTCTTC,CASSQTDLGVNEQFF
TRBJ2-3,TRBV6-5,many,NA,TGTGCCAGCAGTTACTCGGGCAGGAGCACAGATACGCAGTATTTT,CASSYSGRSTDTQYF
TRBJ2-5,TRBV6-1,many,TRBD2,TGTGCCAGCAGTGCAACGGGGGGGTATGGACAGACCCAGTACTTC,CASSATGGYGQTQYF
TRBJ2-7,TRBV2,many,NA,TGTGCCAGCAGTGAAGGGGGGTCCTACGAGCAGTACTTC,CASSEGGSYEQYF
TRBJ2-1,TRBV19,many,TRBD2,TGTGCCAGTAGTATAAGAGGGCTAGCGGGATTCCAGCACAATGAGCAGTTCTTC,CASSIRGLAGFQHNEQFF
TRBJ1-6,TRBV6-2/TRBV6-3,many,NA,TGTGCCAGCAGTTACTCGAGGTTTGGACAGAACCTGCATAATTCACCCCTCCACTTT,CASSYSRFGQNLHNSPLHF
TRBJ1-1,TRBV11-3,many,NA,TGTGCCAGCAGCTTATCCAGGGCATCGGACACTGAAGCTTTCTTT,CASSLSRASDTEAFF
TRBJ2-4,TRBV18,many,NA,TGTGCCAGCTCACCCCCGGGACTTGGGGGAAACATTCAGTACTTC,CASSPPGLGGNIQYF
TRBJ2-1,TRBV5-1,once,TRBD2,TGCGCCAGCAGGTCCGGGACTAGGGAGTATGAGCAGTTCTTC,CASRSGTREYEQFF